The 12 T cell receptor beta chains given below trace back to one sample, sequenced in a study of blood T cell repertoires in COVID-19. Repertoires were generated with immunoSEQ multiplex PCR, while TCRdb's copy carries only in-frame clones and drops some. This table holds about 47,000 clones, roughly 86% found once. Source material: peripheral blood. The receptor source for this set is an older man with active or convalescent COVID-19.

The V gene is TRBV11-2, the J gene TRBJ2-1, with D possibly being TRBD2 (7 bases). This CDR3 is built from 12 residues. V was trimmed by 6 bases and J by 7 bases, leaving 10 bases between them. Germline V gene sequence: CDR1 SGHAT, CDR2 FQNNGV. In DNA form, the CDR3 reads TGTGCCAGCAGAAGGGGGGGGAATGAGCAGTTCTTC. It encodes CASRRGGNEQFF.

This sequence joins TRBV4-2 and TRBJ2-7; 7 bases agree with TRBD2. Germline V CDR1 and CDR2: LGHNA, YNFKEQ. This CDR3 comprises 17 residues. The V and J ends lost 3 bases and 0 bases, in that order; junction bases with no gene match: 11. CDR3 region: CASSHLLASRNSYEQYF. The DNA for the CDR3 is TGTGCCAGCAGCCATTTACTAGCGTCAAGGAACTCCTACGAGCAGTACTTC.

The chain is built from TRBV5-1 and TRBJ1-2; TRBD1 matches 10 bases. This CDR3 spans 14 amino acids. Germline V CDR1 and CDR2: SGHRS, YFSETQ. V lost 4 bases to trimming and J lost 6 bases; unmatched junction nucleotides: 6. CDR3 protein: CASSATTGGDGYTF. In nucleotides, the CDR3 is TGCGCCAGCAGCGCAACGACAGGGGGCGATGGCTACACCTTC. Full variable domain (remainder filled in from reference TRBV5-1 and TRBJ1-2): KAGVTQTPRYLIKTRGQQVTLSCSPISGHRSVSWYQQTPGQGLQFLFEYFSETQRNKGNFPGRFSGRQFSNSRSEMNVSTLELGDSALYLCASSATTGGDGYTFGSGTRLTVV.

V is TRBV12-3 or TRBV12-4 and J is TRBJ1-1; D is unclear. V was cut by 4 bases and J by 7 bases, with 7 bases left in between. The CDR3 has 11 amino acids. CDR3 nucleotides: TGTGCCAGCAGTTACTCAGGTGAAGCTTTCTTT. As protein: CASSYSGEAFF.

The chain links TRBV21-1 to TRBJ2-7; TRBD2, as called in the table, went unchecked against the DNA. TRBV21-1 is deemed a pseudogene. CDR3 length: 15 residues. DNA for the CDR3: TGTGCCAGCAGCAAAGCCGGCGGGAGGCGGAACGAGCAGTACTTC. It specifies CASSKAGGRRNEQYF.

This clone appeared once. The gene calls are TRBV4-3 and TRBJ1-2, with 8 bases identical to TRBD1. Germline V gene lookup returns CDR1 LGHNA and CDR2 YSLEER. J was trimmed by 1 base and V by 2 bases; bases with no gene match: 3. The CDR3 runs to 15 residues. As DNA, the CDR3 is TGCGCCAGCAGCCAATTGACAGGGGTTAACTATGGCTACACCTTC. It codes for CASSQLTGVNYGYTF.

For the CDR3, the DNA is TGTGCCAGCAGCTTGGGTGAGGCCCCAGATACGCAGTATTTT. Amino acids: CASSLGEAPDTQYF. The gene calls are TRBV5-4 and TRBJ2-3; no clear D. The germline V and J ends were trimmed by 0 bases and 4 bases, with 9 bases remaining between them. The length of the CDR3 is 14 residues. Germline values: CDR1 SGHNT, CDR2 YYREEE (reference sequence). Combining the CDR3 with reference TRBV5-4 and TRBJ2-3 gives the whole variable domain ETGVTQSPTHLIKTRGQQVTLRCSSQSGHNTVSWYQQALGQGPQFIFQYYREEENGRGNFPPRFSGLQFPNYSSELNVNALELDDSALYLCASSLGEAPDTQYFGPGTRLTVL.

The chain uses TRBV5-4 and TRBJ2-7, with a tentative D call TRBD2 (5 bases). This CDR3 is 14 amino acids long. Germline V gene sequence: CDR1 SGHNT, CDR2 YYREEE (reference sequence). V gave up 0 bases and J gave up 7 bases, with 14 bases separating them. CDR3 DNA: TGTGCCAGCAGCTTGGCCGAGCGGACGGGGGAGCAGTACTTC. Translating it yields CASSLAERTGEQYF.

The chain links TRBV27 to TRBJ1-4, with TRBD1 as a possible D gene (5 bases). The CDR3 consists of 14 residues. The V and J ends lost 5 bases and 8 bases respectively, with 15 bases between them. Germline CDR1 is MNHEY and CDR2 is SMNVEV (reference sequence). The CDR3 spells CASSLRREGEKLFF. The CDR3, as DNA: TGTGCCAGCAGTCTCCGACGGGAGGGGGAAAAACTGTTTTTT.

The gene calls are TRBV27 and TRBJ2-3; 9 nucleotides line up with TRBD1. The CDR3 sequence is 16 residues long. The V segment lost 5 bases and the J segment 1 base; nucleotides outside the gene matches: 7. Looked up from germline, CDR1 is MNHEY and CDR2 is SMNVEV (reference sequence). CDR3 in amino acids: CASSPLRTGGTDTQYF. The CDR3 DNA sequence: TGTGCCAGCAGTCCCTTAAGGACAGGGGGCACAGATACGCAGTATTTT.

The J gene is TRBJ2-1, the V gene TRBV6-5; maybe TRBD2 (7 bases). Trimming removed 5 bases from V and 9 bases from J, with 20 bases in between. The CDR3 totals 15 residues. Germline V gene lookup returns CDR1 MNHEY and CDR2 SVGAGI. The CDR3 DNA reads as TGTGCCAGCAGTCGCCGGGGGGCCACAAAGGGTGAGCAGTTCTTC. Its protein is CASSRRGATKGEQFF.

V is TRBV7-5 and J is TRBJ1-5; the tabulated D call, TRBD1, remains unverified against the DNA. TRBV7-5 is a documented pseudogene. The CDR3 consists of 15 residues. The CDR3, as DNA: TGTGTCAGAAGCTCCAGGGACAGATTCAATCAGCCCCAGCATTTT. Protein sequence: CVRSSRDRFNQPQHF.